This TCR beta chain was recorded in a study of blood T cell repertoires in COVID-19. Sequenced by immunoSEQ multiplex PCR; TCRdb stores in-frame clones only, minus some. The table shows about 70,000 clones, with around nine tenths occurring only once. V was cut by 4 bases and J by 1 base, with 11 bases left in between. The CDR3 covers 15 residues. CDR1 is SGHTA, CDR2 FQGNSA, per germline. The chain combines TRBV7-2 with TRBJ1-3; possible D gene TRBD1, 6 bases. The source is an elderly woman with acute or convalescent COVID-19. Sequenced: peripheral blood. CDR3 bases: TGTGCCAGCAGCTCCAGGGGAGCTTCTGGAAACACCATATATTTT. It is translated as CASSSRGASGNTIYF.